Sequencing of this TCR beta chain was carried out in a study of shared clonotypes between healthy human individuals. The sample holds one count of this clone. Its antigen is currently unknown. The repertoire was sequenced with immunoSEQ multiplex PCR; TCRdb's copy has only in-frame clones and lacks some. Among 2 million or so clones listed, 85% to 95% were seen once. Naive CD8 cells lacked CD45RO and underwent positive selection for CCR7, leaving out terminally differentiated effector memory CD45RA+ cells. The CDR3 extends over 14 amino acids. V lost 7 bases, J lost 7 bases, and 19 bases lay in between. Germline V gene data show CDR1 as LGHNT and CDR2 as FRNRAP. The study's findings and limits: In a handful of donors, around 4.5% of naive CD4 clonotypes appeared in common.

The sequence was collected from a man between 18 and 35 years old in good health. The rearrangement links TRBV12-5 to TRBJ1-1; tentative D call: TRBD1 (5 bases). Sample: naive CD8+ T cells sorted from blood. The CDR3 sequence: CASDSGTAEYEAFF. CDR3 coding DNA: TGTGCTAGTGACTCCGGGACCGCGGAATATGAAGCTTTCTTT.